The present TCR beta chain was sequenced within a study of blood T cells in healthy people across ages. Isolating PBMCs gave at least 6 million of these cells per sample. A second PCR of 7 to 11 cycles used a sample-barcoded 5' primer and a J-beta primer mix. MiXCR, run by TCRdb on the 5' RACE reads, gives a single entry per CDR3 protein. The data hold about 560,000 distinct CDR3 sequences, with about 27% observed a single time. This same sample was also part of a study on T cells of mothers and their children.

This receptor was taken from a boy younger than 10 in good health. The material sequenced was blood.

The CDR3 loop is CASSLPGQGRSETQYF. As DNA, the CDR3 is TGTGCCAGCAGTTTACCCGGACAGGGGAGGAGCGAGACCCAGTACTTC. This chain connects TRBV28 to TRBJ2-5, with 9 bases matching TRBD1. The CDR3 sequence is 16 residues long. Germline values: CDR1 MDHEN, CDR2 SYDVKM. The J segment lost 5 bases and the V segment lost 2 bases, leaving 9 bases of the junction unmatched.